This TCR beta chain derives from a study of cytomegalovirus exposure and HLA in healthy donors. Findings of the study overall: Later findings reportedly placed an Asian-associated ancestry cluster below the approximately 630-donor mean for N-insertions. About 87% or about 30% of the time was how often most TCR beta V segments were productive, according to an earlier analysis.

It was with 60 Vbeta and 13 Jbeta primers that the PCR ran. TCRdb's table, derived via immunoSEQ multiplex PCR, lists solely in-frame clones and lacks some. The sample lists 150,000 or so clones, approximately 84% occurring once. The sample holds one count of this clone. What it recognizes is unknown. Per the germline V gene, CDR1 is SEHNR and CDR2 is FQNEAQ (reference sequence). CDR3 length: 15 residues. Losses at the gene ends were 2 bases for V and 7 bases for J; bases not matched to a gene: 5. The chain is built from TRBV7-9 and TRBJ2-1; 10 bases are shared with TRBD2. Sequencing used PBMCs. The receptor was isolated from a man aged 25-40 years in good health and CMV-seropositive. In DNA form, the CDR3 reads TGTGCCAGCAGCTTAATAGCGGGGGGCGGAAATGAGCAGTTCTTC. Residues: CASSLIAGGGNEQFF.